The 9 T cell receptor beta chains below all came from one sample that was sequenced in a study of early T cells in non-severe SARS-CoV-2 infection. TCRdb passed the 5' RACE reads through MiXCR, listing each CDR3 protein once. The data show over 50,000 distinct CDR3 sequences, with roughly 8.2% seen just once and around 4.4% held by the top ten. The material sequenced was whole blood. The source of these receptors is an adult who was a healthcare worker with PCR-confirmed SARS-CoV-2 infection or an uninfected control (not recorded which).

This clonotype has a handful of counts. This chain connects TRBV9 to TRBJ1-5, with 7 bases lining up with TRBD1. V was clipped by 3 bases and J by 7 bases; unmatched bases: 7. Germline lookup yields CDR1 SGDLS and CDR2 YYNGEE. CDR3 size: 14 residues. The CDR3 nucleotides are TGTGCCAGCAGCGCAACAGGGGTAGGGCAGCCCCAGCATTTT. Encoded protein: CASSATGVGQPQHF. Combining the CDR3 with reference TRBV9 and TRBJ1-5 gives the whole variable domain DSGVTQTPKHLITATGQRVTLRCSPRSGDLSVYWYQQSLDQGLQFLIQYYNGEERAKGNILERFSAQQFPDLHSELNLSSLELGDSALYFCASSATGVGQPQHFGDGTRLSIL.

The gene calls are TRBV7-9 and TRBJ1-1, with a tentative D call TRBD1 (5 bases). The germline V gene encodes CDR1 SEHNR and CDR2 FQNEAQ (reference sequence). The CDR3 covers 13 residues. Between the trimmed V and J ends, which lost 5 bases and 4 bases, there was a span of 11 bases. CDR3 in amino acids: CASSQGESTEAFF. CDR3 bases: TGTGCCAGCAGCCAAGGGGAGAGCACTGAAGCTTTCTTT.

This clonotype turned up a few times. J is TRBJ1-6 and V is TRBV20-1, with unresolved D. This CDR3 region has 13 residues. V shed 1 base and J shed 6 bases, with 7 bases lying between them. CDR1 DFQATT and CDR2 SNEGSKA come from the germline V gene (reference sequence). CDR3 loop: CSARGALNSPLHF. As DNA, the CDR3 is TGCAGTGCTAGAGGGGCCCTTAATTCACCCCTCCACTTT.

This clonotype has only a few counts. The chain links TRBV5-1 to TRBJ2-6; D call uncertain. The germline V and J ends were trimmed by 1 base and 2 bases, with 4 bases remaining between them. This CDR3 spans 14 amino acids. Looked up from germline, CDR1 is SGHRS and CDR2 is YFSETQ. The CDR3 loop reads CASSLNPGANVLTF. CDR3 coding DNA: TGCGCCAGCAGCTTGAACCCTGGGGCCAACGTCCTGACTTTC. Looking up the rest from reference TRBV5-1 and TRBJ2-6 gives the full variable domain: KAGVTQTPRYLIKTRGQQVTLSCSPISGHRSVSWYQQTPGQGLQFLFEYFSETQRNKGNFPGRFSGRQFSNSRSEMNVSTLELGDSALYLCASSLNPGANVLTFGAGSRLTVL.

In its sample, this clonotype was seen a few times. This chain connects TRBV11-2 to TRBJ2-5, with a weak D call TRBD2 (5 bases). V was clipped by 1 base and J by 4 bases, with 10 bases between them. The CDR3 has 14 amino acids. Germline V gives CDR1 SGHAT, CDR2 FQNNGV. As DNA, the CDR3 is TGTGCCAGCAGCTTAGTGGGAGACCCAGAGACCCAGTACTTC. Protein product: CASSLVGDPETQYF.

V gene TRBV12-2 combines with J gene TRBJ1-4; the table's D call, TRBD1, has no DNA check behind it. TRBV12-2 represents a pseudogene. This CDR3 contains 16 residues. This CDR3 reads CASRYHNRATNEKLFF. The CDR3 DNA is TGTGCAAGTCGCTACCACAACAGGGCAACTAATGAAAAACTGTTTTTT.

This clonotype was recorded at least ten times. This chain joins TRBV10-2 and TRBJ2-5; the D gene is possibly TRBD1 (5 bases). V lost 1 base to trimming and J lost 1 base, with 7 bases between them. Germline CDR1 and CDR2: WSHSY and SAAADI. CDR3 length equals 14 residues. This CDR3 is CASSEYRTQETQYF. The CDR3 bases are TGCGCCAGCAGTGAGTACAGGACCCAAGAGACCCAGTACTTC.

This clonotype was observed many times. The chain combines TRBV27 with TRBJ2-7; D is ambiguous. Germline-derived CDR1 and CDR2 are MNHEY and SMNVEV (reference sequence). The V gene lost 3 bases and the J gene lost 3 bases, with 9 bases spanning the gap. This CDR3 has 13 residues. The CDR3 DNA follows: TGTGCCAGCAGTTTGAGAGACGGCTACGAGCAGTACTTC. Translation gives CASSLRDGYEQYF.

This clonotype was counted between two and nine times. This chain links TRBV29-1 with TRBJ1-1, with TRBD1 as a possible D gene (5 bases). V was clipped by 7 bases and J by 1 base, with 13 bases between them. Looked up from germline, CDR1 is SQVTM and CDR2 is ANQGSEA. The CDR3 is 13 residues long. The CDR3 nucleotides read TGCAGCGGCGCGGGGGGGTCGAACACTGAAGCTTTCTTT. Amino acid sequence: CSGAGGSNTEAFF.